The entry that follows covers one T cell receptor (beta chain) sequence. The data originate from a study of Ad26.COV2.S vaccination and SARS-CoV-2 variants. As for treatment: approximately 18 received Ad26.COV2.S at low or high dose, single or two shots; roughly five received placebo; per-sample allocation not given. Sample collection was performed on day 63 after the first vaccine or placebo injection. CDR1 and CDR2 from the germline V gene are MNHEY and SVGAGI. This CDR3 contains 13 residues. V was clipped by 0 bases and J by 8 bases, with 8 bases between them. Measured with immunoSEQ multiplex PCR; TCRdb has only the in-frame clones, and not every one. The data hold roughly 330,000 clones, with roughly nine tenths observed a single time.

This sequence originates from a person aged 18 to 65 who received the Ad26.COV2.S COVID-19 vaccine or a placebo. The V gene is TRBV6-5, the J gene TRBJ2-1; D gene uncertain. The specimen was peripheral blood, collected in a trial of Ad26.COV2.S vaccine versus placebo. CDR3 coding DNA: TGTGCCAGCAGTTACTCATACTCGGATGAGCAGTTCTTC. Amino acid sequence: CASSYSYSDEQFF.